The entry below gives a single T cell receptor beta chain sequence along with its context. Its antigen is unidentified. One junction end does not reproduce the germline sequence, and a read error may be involved. The same CDR3 is also encoded by other DNA sequences in this sample. Only in-frame clones appear in the TCRdb table, and some are missing; sequencing was by immunoSEQ multiplex PCR. The sample lists tens of thousands of clones, about 90% occurring once. This entry comes from a study of chemoradiotherapy in HPV16-positive cancers. For the study at large: Candidate HPV-specific clones and shared TCR motifs came from two HPV16-positive patients. Whole-study results and caveats: Only two HPV16-positive patients supplied the functional HPV-specificity definition.

The CDR3 sequence is 12 residues long. Germline-derived CDR1 and CDR2 are SNHLY and FYNNEI. The TCR originated in a human donor with HPV-associated anogenital cancer. The sequencing used blood, collected from a patient who underwent chemoradiotherapy. The rearrangement joins TRBV2 to TRBJ2-1; D unclear. The CDR3 DNA reads TGTGCTAGCATGGGGTCTTACAATGAGCAGTTCTTC. Its translation is CASMGSYNEQFF.